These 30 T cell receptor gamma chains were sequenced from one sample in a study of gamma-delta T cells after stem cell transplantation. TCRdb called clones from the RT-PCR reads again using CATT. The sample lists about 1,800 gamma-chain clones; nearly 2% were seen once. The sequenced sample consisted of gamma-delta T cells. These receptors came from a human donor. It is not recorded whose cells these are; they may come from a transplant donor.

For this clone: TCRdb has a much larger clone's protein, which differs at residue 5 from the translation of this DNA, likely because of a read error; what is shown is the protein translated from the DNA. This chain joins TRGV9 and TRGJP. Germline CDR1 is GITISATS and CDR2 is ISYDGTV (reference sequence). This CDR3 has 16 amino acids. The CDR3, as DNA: TGTGCCTTGTGGGGGGTGCTGGAGTTGGGCAAAAAAATCAAGGTATTT. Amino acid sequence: CALWGVLELGKKIKVF.

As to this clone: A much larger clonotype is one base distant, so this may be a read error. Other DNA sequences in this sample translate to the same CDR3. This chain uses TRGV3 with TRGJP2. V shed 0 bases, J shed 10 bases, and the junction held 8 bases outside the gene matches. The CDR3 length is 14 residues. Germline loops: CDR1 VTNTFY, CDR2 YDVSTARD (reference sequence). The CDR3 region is CATWDRPGAWIKTF. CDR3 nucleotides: TGTGCCACCTGGGACAGGCCGGGGGCTTGGATCAAGACGTTT.

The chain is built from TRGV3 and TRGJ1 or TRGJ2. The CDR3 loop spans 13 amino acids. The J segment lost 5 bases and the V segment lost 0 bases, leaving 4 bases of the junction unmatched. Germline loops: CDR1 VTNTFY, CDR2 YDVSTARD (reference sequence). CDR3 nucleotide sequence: TGTGCCACCTGGGACAGGCCCCATTATAAGAAACTCTTT. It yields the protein CATWDRPHYKKLF.

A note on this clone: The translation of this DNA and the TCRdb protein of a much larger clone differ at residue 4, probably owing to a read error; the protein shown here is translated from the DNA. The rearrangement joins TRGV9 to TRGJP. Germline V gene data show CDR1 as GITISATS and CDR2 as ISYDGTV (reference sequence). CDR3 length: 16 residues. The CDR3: CALREVLELGKKIKVF. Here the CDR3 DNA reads TGTGCCTTGCGGGAGGTGTTGGAGTTGGGCAAAAAAATCAAGGTATTT.

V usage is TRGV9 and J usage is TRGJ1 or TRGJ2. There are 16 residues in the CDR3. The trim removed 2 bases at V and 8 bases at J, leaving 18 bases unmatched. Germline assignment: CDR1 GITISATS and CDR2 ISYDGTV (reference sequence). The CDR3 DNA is TGTGCCTTGTGGGAGGCCGCCCGTAACCTAGTGAATAAGAAACTCTTT. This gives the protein CALWEAARNLVNKKLF.

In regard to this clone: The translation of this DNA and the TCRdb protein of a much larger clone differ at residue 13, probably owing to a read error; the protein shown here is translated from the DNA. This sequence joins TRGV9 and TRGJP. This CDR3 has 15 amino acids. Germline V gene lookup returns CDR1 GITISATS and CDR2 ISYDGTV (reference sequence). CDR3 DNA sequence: TGCGCCTTGTGGGAGGAAGAGTTGGGCAAAAAAATCGAGGTATTT. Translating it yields CALWEEELGKKIEVF.

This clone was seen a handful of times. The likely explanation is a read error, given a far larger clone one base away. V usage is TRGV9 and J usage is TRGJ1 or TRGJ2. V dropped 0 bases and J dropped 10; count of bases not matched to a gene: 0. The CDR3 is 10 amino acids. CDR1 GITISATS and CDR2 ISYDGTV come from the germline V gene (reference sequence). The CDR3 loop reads CALWEVKKLF. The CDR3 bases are TGTGCCTTGTGGGAGGTGAAGAAACTCTTT.

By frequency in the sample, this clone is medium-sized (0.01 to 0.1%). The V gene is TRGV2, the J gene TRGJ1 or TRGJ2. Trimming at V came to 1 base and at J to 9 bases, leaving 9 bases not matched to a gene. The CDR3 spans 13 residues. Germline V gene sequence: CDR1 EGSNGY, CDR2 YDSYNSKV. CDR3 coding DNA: TGTGCCACCTGGGACGGCTTGTCCATTAAGAAACTCTTT. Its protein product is CATWDGLSIKKLF.

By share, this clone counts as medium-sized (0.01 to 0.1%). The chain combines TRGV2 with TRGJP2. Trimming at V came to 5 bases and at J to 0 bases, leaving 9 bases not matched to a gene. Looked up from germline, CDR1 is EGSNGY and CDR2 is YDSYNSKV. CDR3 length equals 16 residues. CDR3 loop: CATWAEVYSSDWIKTF. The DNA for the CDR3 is TGTGCCACCTGGGCCGAAGTATATAGTAGTGATTGGATCAAGACGTTT.

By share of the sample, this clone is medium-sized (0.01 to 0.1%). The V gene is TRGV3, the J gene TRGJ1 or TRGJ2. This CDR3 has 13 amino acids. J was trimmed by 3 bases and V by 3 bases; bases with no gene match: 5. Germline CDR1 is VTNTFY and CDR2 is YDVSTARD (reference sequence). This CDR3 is CATWDGFYYKKLF. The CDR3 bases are TGTGCCACCTGGGACGGCTTTTATTATAAGAAACTCTTT.

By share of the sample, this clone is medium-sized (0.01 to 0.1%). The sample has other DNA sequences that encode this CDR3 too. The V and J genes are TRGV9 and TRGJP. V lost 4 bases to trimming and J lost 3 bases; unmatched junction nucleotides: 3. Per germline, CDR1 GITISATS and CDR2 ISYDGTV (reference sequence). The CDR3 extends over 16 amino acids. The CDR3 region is CALWEAQELGKKIKVF. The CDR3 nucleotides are TGTGCCTTGTGGGAAGCGCAAGAGTTGGGCAAAAAAATCAAGGTATTT.

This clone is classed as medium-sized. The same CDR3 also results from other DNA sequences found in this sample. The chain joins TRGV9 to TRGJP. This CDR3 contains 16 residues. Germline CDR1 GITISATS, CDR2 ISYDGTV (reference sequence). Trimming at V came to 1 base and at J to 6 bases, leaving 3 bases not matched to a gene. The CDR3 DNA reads TGTGCCTTGTGGGAGGTAGGAGAGTTGGGCAAAAAAATCAAGGTATTT. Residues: CALWEVGELGKKIKVF.

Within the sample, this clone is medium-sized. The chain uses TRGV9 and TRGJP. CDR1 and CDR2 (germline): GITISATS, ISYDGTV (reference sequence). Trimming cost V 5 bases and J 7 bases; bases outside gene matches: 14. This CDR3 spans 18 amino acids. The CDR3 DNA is TGTGCCTTGTGGGGGGTCAACCCTCGGGAGTTGGGCAAAAAAATCAAGGTATTT. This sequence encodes CALWGVNPRELGKKIKVF.

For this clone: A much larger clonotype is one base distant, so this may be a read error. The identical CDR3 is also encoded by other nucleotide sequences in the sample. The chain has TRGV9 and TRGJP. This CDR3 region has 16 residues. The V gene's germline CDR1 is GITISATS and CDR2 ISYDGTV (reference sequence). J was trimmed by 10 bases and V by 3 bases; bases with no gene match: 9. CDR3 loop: CALWENRELGKKIKVF. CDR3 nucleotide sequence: TGTGCCTTGTGGGAGAATAGAGAATTGGGCAAAAAAATCAAGGTATTT.

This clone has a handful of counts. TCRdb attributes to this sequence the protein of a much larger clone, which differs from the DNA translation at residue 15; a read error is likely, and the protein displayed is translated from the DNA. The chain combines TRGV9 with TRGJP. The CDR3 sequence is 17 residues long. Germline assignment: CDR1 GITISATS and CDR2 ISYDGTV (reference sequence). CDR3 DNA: TGTGCCTTGTGGGAGGTGCAAAAAGAGTTGGGCAAAAAAATCAGGGTATTT. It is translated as CALWEVQKELGKKIRVF.

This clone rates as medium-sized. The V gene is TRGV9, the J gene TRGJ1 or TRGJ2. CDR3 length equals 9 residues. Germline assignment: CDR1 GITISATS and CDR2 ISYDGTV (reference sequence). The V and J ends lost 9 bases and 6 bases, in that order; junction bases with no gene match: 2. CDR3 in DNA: TGTGCCTTGCCTTATAAGAAACTCTTT. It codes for CALPYKKLF.

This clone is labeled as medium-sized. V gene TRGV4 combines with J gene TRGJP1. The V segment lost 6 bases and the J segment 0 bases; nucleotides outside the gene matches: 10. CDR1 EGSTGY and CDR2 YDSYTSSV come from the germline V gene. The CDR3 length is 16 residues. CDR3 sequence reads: CATWMKPNTTGWFKIF. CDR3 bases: TGTGCCACCTGGATGAAGCCTAATACCACTGGTTGGTTCAAGATATTT.

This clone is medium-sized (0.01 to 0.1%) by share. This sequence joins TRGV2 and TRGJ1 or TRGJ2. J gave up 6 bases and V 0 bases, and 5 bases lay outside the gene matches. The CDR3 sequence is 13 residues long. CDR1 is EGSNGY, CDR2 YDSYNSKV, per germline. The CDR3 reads CATWDGQGYKKLF. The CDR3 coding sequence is TGTGCCACCTGGGACGGGCAAGGTTATAAGAAACTCTTT.

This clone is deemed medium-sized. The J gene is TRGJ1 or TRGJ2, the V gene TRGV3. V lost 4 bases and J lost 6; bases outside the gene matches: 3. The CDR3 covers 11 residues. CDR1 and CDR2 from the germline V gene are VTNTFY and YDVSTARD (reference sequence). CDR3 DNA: TGTGCCACCTGGGAGCCTTATAAGAAACTCTTT. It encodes CATWEPYKKLF.

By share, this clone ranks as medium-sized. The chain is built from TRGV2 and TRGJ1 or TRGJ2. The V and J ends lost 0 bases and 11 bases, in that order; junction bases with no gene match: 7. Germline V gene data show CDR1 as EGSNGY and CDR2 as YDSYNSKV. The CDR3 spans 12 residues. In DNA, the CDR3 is TGTGCCACCTGGGACGGGCTAGGTGAGAAACTCTTT. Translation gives CATWDGLGEKLF.

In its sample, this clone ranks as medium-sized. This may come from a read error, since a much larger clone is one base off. The CDR3 reads CALWEVMELGKKIKVF. CDR3 sequence (DNA): TGTGCCTTGTGGGAGGTGATGGAGTTGGGCAAAAAAATCAAGGTATTT. This chain connects TRGV9 to TRGJP. The germline V gene encodes CDR1 GITISATS and CDR2 ISYDGTV (reference sequence). The CDR3 covers 16 residues. The junction had 3 bases not matched to a gene; V was cut back by 0 bases and J by 7 bases.

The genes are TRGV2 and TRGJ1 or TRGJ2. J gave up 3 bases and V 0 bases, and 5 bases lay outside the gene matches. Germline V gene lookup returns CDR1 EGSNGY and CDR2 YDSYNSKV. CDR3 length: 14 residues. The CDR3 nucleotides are TGTGCCACCTGGGACGGGCCCCTTTATTATAAGAAACTCTTT. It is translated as CATWDGPLYYKKLF.

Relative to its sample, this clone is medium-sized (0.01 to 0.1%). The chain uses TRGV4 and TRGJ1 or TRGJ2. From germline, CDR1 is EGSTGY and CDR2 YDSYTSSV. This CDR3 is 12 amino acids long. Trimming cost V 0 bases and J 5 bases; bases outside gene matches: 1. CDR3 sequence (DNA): TGTGCCACCTGGGATGGGCATTATAAGAAACTCTTT. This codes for CATWDGHYKKLF.

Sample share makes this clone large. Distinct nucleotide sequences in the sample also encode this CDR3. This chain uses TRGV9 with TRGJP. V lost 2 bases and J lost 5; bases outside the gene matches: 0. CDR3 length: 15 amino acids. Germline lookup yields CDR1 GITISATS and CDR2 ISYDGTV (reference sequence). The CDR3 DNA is TGTGCCTTGTGGGAGGAAGAGTTGGGCAAAAAAATCAAGGTATTT. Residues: CALWEEELGKKIKVF.

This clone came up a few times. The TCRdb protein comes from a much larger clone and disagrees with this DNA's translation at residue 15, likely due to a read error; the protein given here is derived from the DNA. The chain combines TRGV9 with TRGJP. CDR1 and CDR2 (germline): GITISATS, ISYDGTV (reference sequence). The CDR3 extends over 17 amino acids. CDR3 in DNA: TGTGCCTTGTGGGAGGTGCATGGGGAGTTGGGCAAAAAAATCAGGGTATTT. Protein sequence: CALWEVHGELGKKIRVF.

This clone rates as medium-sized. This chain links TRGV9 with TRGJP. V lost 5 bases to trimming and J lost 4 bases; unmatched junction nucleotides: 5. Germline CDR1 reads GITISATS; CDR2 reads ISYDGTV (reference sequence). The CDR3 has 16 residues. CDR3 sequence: CALWVLQELGKKIKVF. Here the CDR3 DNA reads TGTGCCTTGTGGGTCCTTCAAGAGTTGGGCAAAAAAATCAAGGTATTT.

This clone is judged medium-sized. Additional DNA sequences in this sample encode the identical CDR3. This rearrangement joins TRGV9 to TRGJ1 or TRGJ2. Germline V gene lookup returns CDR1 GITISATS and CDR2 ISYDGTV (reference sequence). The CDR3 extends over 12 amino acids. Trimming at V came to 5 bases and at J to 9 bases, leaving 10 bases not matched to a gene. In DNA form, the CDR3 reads TGTGCCTTGTGGGGTCCGGACCGTAAGAAACTCTTT. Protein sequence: CALWGPDRKKLF.

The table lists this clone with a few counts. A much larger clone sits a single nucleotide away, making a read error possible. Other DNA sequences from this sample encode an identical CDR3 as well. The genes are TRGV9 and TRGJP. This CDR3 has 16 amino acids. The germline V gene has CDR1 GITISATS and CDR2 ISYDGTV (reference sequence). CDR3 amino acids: CALWESQELGKKIKVF. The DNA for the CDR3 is TGTGCCTTGTGGGAGTCGCAAGAGCTGGGCAAAAAAATCAAGGTATTT.

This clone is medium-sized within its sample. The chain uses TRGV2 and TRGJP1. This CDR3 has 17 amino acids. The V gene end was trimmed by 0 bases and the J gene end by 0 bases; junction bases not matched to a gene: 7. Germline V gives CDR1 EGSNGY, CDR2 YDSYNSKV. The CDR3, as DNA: TGTGCCACCTGGGACGGGCCCCTTTATACCACTGGTTGGTTCAAGATATTT. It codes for CATWDGPLYTTGWFKIF.

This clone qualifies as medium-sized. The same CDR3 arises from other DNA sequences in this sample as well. CDR3 nucleotide sequence: TGTGCCTTGTGGGAGGCCCAAGAGTTGGGCAAAAAAATCAAGGTATTT. The encoded protein is CALWEAQELGKKIKVF. This chain connects TRGV9 to TRGJP. The V segment lost 2 bases and the J segment 4 bases; nucleotides outside the gene matches: 2. CDR1 and CDR2 from the germline V gene are GITISATS and ISYDGTV (reference sequence). The CDR3 loop spans 16 amino acids.